This T cell receptor beta chain was identified during a study of T cells in tuberculosis listed by TCRdb under 2018. Broadly, across the study: In the study, CD1B tetramers and high-throughput TCR immunosequencing were combined to characterize T cells specific for the mycobacterial lipid antigen glucose monomycolate (GMM). In a South African clinical cohort, IGRA-negative adolescents, IGRA-positive adolescents with latent tuberculosis and adults with active tuberculosis were compared, with fewer than eleven people in each group. PBMC from patients with active tuberculosis were archived either before the start of standard anti-tuberculosis treatment or within 7 days of starting that treatment. Here is what the overall study found, with its caveats: The smaller NN-distances in active tuberculosis patients were driven in part by shorter CDR3-alpha lengths, while the difference seen for TCR-beta was not statistically significant. Clinical samples were selected based on which cryopreserved specimens were available, and the active tuberculosis cases were adults whereas the controls were adolescents. An accuracy of 87% (AUROC about 0.91) was reached by a classifier using the diverse GMM-specific repertoire, compared with about 65% accuracy when GEM motif frequencies were used. Smaller mean NN-distances to GMM-specific TCRs were observed in active tuberculosis TCR-alpha repertoires than in IGRA-negative controls, suggesting clonal expansion of GMM-specific TCRs.

TCR libraries were generated with the immunoSEQ multiplex PCR assay, using TCR-beta and/or TCR-alpha/delta assays for each sample. The Illumina high-throughput platform was used to sequence the amplified TCR libraries. In the source study's methods: Clustering and dimensionality reduction were performed using pairwise TCRdist distances among GMM-specific receptors from ex vivo sorted or in vitro expanded T cells. Each clinical repertoire was scored by mean NN-distance, the average TCRdist to the nearest 10% of tetramer-positive reference sequences. GEM TCR motif frequency was calculated as the fraction of unique TCRs that matched known GEM sequences in V/J usage and CDR3 length. Active tuberculosis was classified by linear discriminant analysis with leave-one-out cross-validation, implemented in scikit-learn. TCRdb carries this immuneACCESS record with in-frame sequences only. Its versions omit some clonotypes, under half of them owing to an unresolved V gene in the studies checked, with the rest unexplained. V and J calls plus clone size are reproduced from that table; the DNA served to infer D and trimming. The sample includes some 31,000 clones, with approximately 90% observed a single time. 2% to 2.5% of the sample is held by the ten biggest clonotypes.

As concerns this clone: The antigen this receptor binds is unknown. Per-base quality was not reported, and no clone a single base away is much larger than it.

This specimen's time point label, interpreted: new active TB diagnosis, blood taken before or within 7 days of starting treatment. The active tuberculosis patients were newly diagnosed, HIV-seronegative South African adults aged 18 years or older. Confirmation of active tuberculosis was based on positive sputum smear microscopy and/or a positive M. tuberculosis culture. Unsorted cryopreserved PBMC were immunosequenced, covering on average about 100,000 T cells per clinical donor. V loses 1 base, J loses 5 bases, and the germline ends lie 9 bases apart. Per the germline V gene (reference sequence), GTSNPN is the CDR1 and SVGIG is the CDR2. The CDR3 holds 12 amino acids from the cysteine to the valine. The only DNA kept is the CDR3, 36 bases in frame from the first base.

The clonotype originates from an adult with tuberculosis. This material consisted of PBMCs, taken at tuberculosis diagnosis. The V and J segments used are TRBV30 and TRBJ2-7, and the D gene may be TRBD1, 6 bases matching. The CDR3 region reads CAWSARGNEQYV. In nucleotide form, the sequence is TGTGCCTGGAGTGCCAGGGGCAACGAGCAGTACGTC.